This T cell receptor beta chain derives from a study of cytotoxic CD8 clonotypes in ibrutinib-treated CLL (dated by TCRdb to 2020 to 2022). Context from the whole study: In this cohort, approximately 14 patients were treatment-naive and about ten were relapsed/refractory, while 17 to 18 had unmutated IGHV. Samples averaged approximately 240,000 productive templates and 94,082 productive rearrangements. Partial responses were observed in approximately 24 patients and complete responses in 2; after a median follow-up of around 68 months, remission was maintained in roughly 14 patients and progression was observed in some twelve. Response samples were taken after a median of 12 months on treatment, ranging from 6 to 36 months. Of the approximately 91 people in the trial, around 24 had longitudinal samples available. Every sample from remission and from progressive disease was obtained while the patients were still on ibrutinib. Cryopreserved peripheral blood mononuclear cells were collected before treatment, at response, and at either disease progression or sustained remission.

The time point label, read with the paper, signifies: roughly 25 months on ibrutinib. For TCR beta library preparation, roughly 2 micrograms of genomic DNA were extracted from the cryopreserved PBMCs. Longitudinal blood samples from CLL patients on ibrutinib monotherapy underwent high-throughput TCR beta sequencing. The patients took part in an open-label, single-center phase 2 trial of ibrutinib monotherapy. The research as a whole found: Clonality increased at ibrutinib response, stayed stable in sustained remission, and fell back toward baseline at progression. Public clonotypes were rare and either shrank or stayed stable during treatment, and the rise in clonality at ibrutinib response reflected expansion of private clonotypes. Sampling times were not matched between sustained-remission and progressing patients, and lymph node repertoires were not studied. At baseline, clonality was higher than in age-matched healthy donors and showed a strong correlation with circulating CD8+ T-cell counts.

Each clonotype received, on average, approximately 9.9x coverage in deep resolution sequencing performed on a MiSeq, where the target depth lay between 1 in 1 million and 1 in 200,000 T cells. The immunoSEQ hsTCRB Kit was used to generate the TCR beta libraries. In the authors' own workflow: The data were analyzed with ImmunoSEQ Analyzer and ImmunoSEQ Data Assistant, and V, D and J gene assignments followed IMGT definitions. Clonality, with values ranging from 0 to 1, was calculated as one minus the normalized Shannon entropy of productive rearrangement frequencies. Public clonotype analysis was restricted to overrepresented clonotypes comprising at least 0.05% of each patient's repertoire. Some 13 age-matched healthy donor repertoires from immuneACCESS served as clonality controls. In its TCRdb copy, this immuneACCESS table keeps in-frame sequences only and misses some clones. Where compared with another copy, unresolved V genes explain less than half of these, and the others have no known cause. V and J calls and clone size come straight from that table; D and trimming were deduced from the DNA. This sample has roughly 250,000 clones in its table, and 70% of those were observed once. The ten largest account for roughly 15% of the sample.

With respect to this clone: Its recognized antigen is unknown. No much larger clonotype is one base removed from it; base qualities were not supplied. The same CDR3 arises from other DNA sequences in this sample as well.

The TCR originated in a human donor with chronic lymphocytic leukemia. The sample in question was PBMCs, obtained after 24 months of ibrutinib treatment.

The CDR3 has the sequence CASSLEANSYEQYF. The DNA reads TGCGCCAGCAGCTTGGAGGCAAACTCCTACGAGCAGTACTTC. Recombination linked TRBV5-1 to TRBJ2-7; a confident D gene designation cannot be given. V is reduced by 0 bases and J by 0 bases, leaving a spacing of 7 bases between them. The CDR3 sequence holds 14 residues, the cysteine and phenylalanine included. The retained sequence is limited to the CDR3, 42 bases, with the frame set at the first base. For CDR1 and CDR2, the germline V gene lists SGHRS and YFSETQ.